This T cell receptor (beta chain) was identified during a study of early T cells in non-severe SARS-CoV-2 infection. Study-level information: Unsorted whole blood bulk RNA was sequenced, with unpaired chains. Study-level results: Private and CD4 specificities were missed by VDJdb matching, skewed to anti-spike CD8.

TCRdb reprocessed the 5' RACE reads via MiXCR and lists one record per CDR3 protein. The profile covers tens of thousands of distinct CDR3 sequences, with roughly 6% appearing a single time and 5.9% taken by the ten largest. As regards this clonotype: Its antigen is still unknown.

Trimming cost V 3 bases and J 4 bases, with 3 bases left between them. Germline lookup yields CDR1 DFQATT and CDR2 SNEGSKA (reference sequence). This CDR3 has 10 amino acids. The clonotype originates from an adult who was a healthcare worker with PCR-confirmed SARS-CoV-2 infection or an uninfected control (not recorded which). The sequenced sample was whole blood. The J gene is TRBJ2-5, the V gene TRBV20-1, with no clear D. Here the CDR3 reads CSARGETQYF. CDR3 coding DNA: TGCAGTGCTAGGGGAGAGACCCAGTACTTC.